Sequencing of this T cell receptor (beta chain) was carried out in a study of OX40 agonist ivuxolimab in advanced cancers. The assay was immunoSEQ multiplex PCR, and TCRdb's table has in-frame clones only and misses some. The table has about 19,000 clones, about 83% seen once. This CDR3 is built from 13 residues. V gave up 6 bases and J gave up 4 bases; unmatched junction bases: 0. The germline V gene has CDR1 MNHEY and CDR2 SMNVEV (reference sequence). General study points: Some of the lowest clonal expansion was seen in partial responders at 0.1-3.0 mg/kg.

In the case of this clone: Its specificity is not known. Different DNA sequences within this sample yield the same CDR3.

This receptor was identified in an adult with an advanced solid tumor such as melanoma, head and neck, liver or kidney cancer. The chain joins TRBV27 to TRBJ1-6; 7 bases are shared with TRBD1. The sample consisted of CD4+ or CD8+ T cells sorted from blood, taken in a trial of the OX40 agonist ivuxolimab. The CDR3 sequence is CASRTGYNSPLHF. For the CDR3, the DNA is TGTGCCAGCAGGACAGGGTATAATTCACCCCTCCACTTT.